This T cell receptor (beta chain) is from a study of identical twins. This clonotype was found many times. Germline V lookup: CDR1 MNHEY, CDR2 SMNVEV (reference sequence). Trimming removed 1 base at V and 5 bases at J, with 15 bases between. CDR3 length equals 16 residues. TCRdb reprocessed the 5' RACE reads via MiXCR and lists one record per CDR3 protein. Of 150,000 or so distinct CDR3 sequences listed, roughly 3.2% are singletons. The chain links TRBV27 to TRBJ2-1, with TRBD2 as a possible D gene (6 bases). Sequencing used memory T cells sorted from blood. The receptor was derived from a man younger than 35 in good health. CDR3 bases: TGTGCCAGCAGTTTATTAGTCGGGAGAGGCCACAATGAGCAGTTCTTC. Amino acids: CASSLLVGRGHNEQFF.